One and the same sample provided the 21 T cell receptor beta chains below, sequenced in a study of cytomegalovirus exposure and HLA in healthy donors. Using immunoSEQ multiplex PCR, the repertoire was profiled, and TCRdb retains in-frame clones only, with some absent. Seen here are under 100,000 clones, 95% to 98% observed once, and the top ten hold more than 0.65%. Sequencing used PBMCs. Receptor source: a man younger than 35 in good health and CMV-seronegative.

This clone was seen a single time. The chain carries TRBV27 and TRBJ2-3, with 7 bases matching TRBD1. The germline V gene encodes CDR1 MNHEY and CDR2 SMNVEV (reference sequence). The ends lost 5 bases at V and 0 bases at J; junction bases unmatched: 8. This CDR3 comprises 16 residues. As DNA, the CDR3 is TGTGCCAGCAGTCATACAGGGGTTGTTAGCACAGATACGCAGTATTTT. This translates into CASSHTGVVSTDTQYF.

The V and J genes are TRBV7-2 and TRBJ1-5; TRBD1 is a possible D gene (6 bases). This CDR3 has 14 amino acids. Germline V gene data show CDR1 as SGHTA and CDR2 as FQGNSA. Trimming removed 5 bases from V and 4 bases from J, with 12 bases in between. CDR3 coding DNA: TGTGCCAGCAGCGTAGGGACACAAAATCAGCCCCAGCATTTT. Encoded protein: CASSVGTQNQPQHF.

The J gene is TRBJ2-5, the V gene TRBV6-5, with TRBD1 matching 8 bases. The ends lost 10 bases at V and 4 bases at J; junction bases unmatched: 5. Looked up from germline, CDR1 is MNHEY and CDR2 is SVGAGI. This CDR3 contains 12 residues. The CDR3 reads CATLGTGETQYF. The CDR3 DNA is TGTGCCACCCTGGGGACAGGAGAGACCCAGTACTTC.

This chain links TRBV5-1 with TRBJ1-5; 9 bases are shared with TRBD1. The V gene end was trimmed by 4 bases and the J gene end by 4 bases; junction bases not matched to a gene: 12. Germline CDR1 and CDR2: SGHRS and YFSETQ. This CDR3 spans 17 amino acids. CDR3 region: CASSPGTGGGTNQPQHF. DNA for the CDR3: TGCGCCAGCAGCCCAGGTACAGGGGGCGGAACGAATCAGCCCCAGCATTTT. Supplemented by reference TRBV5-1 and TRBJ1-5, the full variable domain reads KAGVTQTPRYLIKTRGQQVTLSCSPISGHRSVSWYQQTPGQGLQFLFEYFSETQRNKGNFPGRFSGRQFSNSRSEMNVSTLELGDSALYLCASSPGTGGGTNQPQHFGDGTRLSIL.

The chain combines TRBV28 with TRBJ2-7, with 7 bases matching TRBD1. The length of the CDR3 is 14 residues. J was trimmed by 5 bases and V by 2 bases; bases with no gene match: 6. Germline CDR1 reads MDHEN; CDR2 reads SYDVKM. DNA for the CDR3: TGTGCCAGCAGTTTAACAGGGGAGCGACACGAGCAGTACTTC. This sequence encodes CASSLTGERHEQYF.

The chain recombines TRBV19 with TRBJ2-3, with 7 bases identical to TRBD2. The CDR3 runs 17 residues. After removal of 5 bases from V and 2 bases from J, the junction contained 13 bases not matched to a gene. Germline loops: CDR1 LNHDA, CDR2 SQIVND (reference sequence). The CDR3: CASSYSPGTTFTDTQYF. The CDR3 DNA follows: TGTGCCAGTAGTTATAGCCCCGGGACTACATTCACAGATACGCAGTATTTT.

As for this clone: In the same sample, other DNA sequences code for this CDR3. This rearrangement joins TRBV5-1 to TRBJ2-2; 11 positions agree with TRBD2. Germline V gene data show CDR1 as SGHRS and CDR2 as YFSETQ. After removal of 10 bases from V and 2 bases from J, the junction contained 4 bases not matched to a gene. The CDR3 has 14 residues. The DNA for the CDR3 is TGCGCCGGAGGACTAGCGGGTAACACCGGGGAGCTGTTTTTT. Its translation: CAGGLAGNTGELFF.

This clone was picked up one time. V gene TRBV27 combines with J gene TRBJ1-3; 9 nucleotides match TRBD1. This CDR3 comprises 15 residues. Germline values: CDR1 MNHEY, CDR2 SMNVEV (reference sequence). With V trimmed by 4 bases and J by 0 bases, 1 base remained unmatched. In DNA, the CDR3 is TGTGCCAGCAGTTCGACAGGGGGCTCTGGAAACACCATATATTTT. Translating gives CASSSTGGSGNTIYF.

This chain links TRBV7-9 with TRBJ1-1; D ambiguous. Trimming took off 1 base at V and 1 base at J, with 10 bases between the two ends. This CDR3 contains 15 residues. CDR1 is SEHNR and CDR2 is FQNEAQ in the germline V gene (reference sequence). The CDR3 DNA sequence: TGTGCCAGCAGCTTAGTAAGCGGTGAGAACACTGAAGCTTTCTTT. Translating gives CASSLVSGENTEAFF.

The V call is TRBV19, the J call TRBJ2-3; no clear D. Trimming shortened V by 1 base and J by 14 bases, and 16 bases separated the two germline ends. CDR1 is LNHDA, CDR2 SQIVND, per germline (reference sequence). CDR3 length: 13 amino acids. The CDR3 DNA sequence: TGTGCCAGTAGTATAGCGGGTGGTACGTTCCCGTATTTT. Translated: CASSIAGGTFPYF.

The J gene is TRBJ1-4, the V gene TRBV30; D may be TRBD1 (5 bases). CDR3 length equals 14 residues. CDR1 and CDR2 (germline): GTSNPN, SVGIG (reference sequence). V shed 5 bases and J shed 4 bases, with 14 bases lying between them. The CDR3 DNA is TGTGCCTGGGCGAGCCAGGGAAATAATGAAAAACTGTTTTTT. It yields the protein CAWASQGNNEKLFF. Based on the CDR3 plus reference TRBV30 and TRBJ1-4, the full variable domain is SQTIHQWPATLVQPVGSPLSLECTVEGTSNPNLYWYRQAAGRGLQLLFYSVGIGQISSEVPQNLSASRPQDRQFILSSKKLLLSDSGFYLCAWASQGNNEKLFFGSGTQLSVL.

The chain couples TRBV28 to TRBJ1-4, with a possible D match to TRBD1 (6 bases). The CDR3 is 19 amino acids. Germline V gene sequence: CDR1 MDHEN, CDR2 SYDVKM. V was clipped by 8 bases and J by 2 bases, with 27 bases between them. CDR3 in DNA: TGTGCCAGCCTCCCGCGGGATGGCAGGGGAGGGTGGACTAATGAAAAACTGTTTTTT. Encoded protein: CASLPRDGRGGWTNEKLFF.

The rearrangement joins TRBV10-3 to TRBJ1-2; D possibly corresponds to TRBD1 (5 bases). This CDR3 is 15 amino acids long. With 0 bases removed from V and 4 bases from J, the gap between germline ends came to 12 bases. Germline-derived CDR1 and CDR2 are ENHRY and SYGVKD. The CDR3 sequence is CAISESGPGVYGYTF. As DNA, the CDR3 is TGTGCCATCAGTGAGTCTGGCCCGGGGGTCTATGGCTACACCTTC.

CDR3 DNA sequence: TGCAGCGTTTCCGGGGAGGGACAAGAGACCCAGTACTTC. Protein product: CSVSGEGQETQYF. This chain links TRBV29-1 with TRBJ2-5; 7 bases match TRBD2. V lost 5 bases, J lost 2 bases, and 5 bases stayed unmatched. Germline lookup yields CDR1 SQVTM and CDR2 ANQGSEA. The CDR3 spans 13 residues.

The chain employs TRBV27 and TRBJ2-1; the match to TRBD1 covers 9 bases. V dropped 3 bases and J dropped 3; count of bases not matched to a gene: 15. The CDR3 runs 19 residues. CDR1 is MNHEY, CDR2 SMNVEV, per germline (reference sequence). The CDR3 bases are TGTGCCAGCAGTTTGTCGGGACAGGGTTTTTGGGAGGACTACAATGAGCAGTTCTTC. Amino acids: CASSLSGQGFWEDYNEQFF.

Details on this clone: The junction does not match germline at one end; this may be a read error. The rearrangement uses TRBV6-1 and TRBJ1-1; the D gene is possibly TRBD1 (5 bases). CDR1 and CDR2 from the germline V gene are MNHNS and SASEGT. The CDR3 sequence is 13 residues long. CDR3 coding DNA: TGTGCCAGTCCTAAGCGGGGGAACGCTGAAGCTTTCTTT. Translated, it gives CASPKRGNAEAFF.

The CDR3 is CATRTGPERENEQFF. The DNA for the CDR3 is TGTGCCACCCGGACAGGGCCCGAGAGGGAGAATGAGCAGTTCTTC. This chain joins TRBV19 and TRBJ2-1; TRBD1 agrees at 8 bases. Germline V gene data show CDR1 as LNHDA and CDR2 as SQIVND (reference sequence). V shed 10 bases, J shed 7 bases, and the junction held 15 bases outside the gene matches. This CDR3 has 15 amino acids.

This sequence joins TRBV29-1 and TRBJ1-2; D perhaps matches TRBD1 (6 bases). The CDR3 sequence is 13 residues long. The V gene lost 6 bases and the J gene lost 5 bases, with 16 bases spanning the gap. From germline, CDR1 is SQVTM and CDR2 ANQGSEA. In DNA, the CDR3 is TGCAGCGTGGACAGCGAGAGGAGGTATGGCTACACCTTC. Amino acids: CSVDSERRYGYTF.

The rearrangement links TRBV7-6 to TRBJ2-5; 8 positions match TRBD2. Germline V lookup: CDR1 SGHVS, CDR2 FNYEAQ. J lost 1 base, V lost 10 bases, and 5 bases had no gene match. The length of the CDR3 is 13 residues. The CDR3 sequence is CAIGGGAQETQYF. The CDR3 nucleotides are TGTGCCATCGGGGGGGGTGCCCAAGAGACCCAGTACTTC.

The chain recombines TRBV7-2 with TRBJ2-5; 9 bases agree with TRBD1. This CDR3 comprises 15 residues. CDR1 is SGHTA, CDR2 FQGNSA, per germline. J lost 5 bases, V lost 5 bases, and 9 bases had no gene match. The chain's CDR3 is CASSTHRGLGETQYF. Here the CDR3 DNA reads TGTGCCAGCAGCACTCACAGGGGGCTTGGTGAGACCCAGTACTTC. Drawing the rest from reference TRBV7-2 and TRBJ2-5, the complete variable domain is GAGVSQSPSNKVTEKGKDVELRCDPISGHTALYWYRQSLGQGLEFLIYFQGNSAPDKSGLPSDRFSAERTGGSVSTLTIQRTQQEDSAVYLCASSTHRGLGETQYFGPGTRLLVL.

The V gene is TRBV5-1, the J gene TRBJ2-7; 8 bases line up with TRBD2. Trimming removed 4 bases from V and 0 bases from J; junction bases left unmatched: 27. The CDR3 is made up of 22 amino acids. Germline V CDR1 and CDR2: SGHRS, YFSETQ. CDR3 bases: TGCGCCAGCAGCCTTATCTCGCTCAAGAATACCGGGACTAGGTTGAGCTCCTACGAGCAGTACGTC. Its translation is CASSLISLKNTGTRLSSYEQYV.